Below, 26 T cell receptor beta chains from the same sample are listed, as sequenced in a study of shared T cell receptors in the human thymus. The data were produced by immunoSEQ multiplex PCR, yet TCRdb's version contains in-frame clones alone and is incomplete. Among about 380,000 clones listed, roughly 94% were seen once. What was sequenced was thymocytes. These receptors were obtained from a human donor.

V gene TRBV14 combines with J gene TRBJ2-1, with unresolved D. From germline, CDR1 is SGHDN and CDR2 FVKESK. Trimming pared 0 bases from V and 4 bases from J, leaving 13 bases between. The CDR3 sequence is 16 residues long. CDR3 nucleotides: TGTGCCAGCAGCCAAGACCCAGGAGAACATTACAATGAGCAGTTCTTC. The encoded protein is CASSQDPGEHYNEQFF.

The chain has TRBV5-1 and TRBJ2-5; the D gene is possibly TRBD1 (7 bases). CDR3 size: 20 residues. Trimming shortened V by 0 bases and J by 0 bases, and 24 bases separated the two germline ends. The V gene's germline CDR1 is SGHRS and CDR2 YFSETQ. The CDR3 is CASSLDALSGEGAHQETQYF. The CDR3, as DNA: TGCGCCAGCAGCTTGGATGCGTTATCGGGAGAGGGGGCGCACCAAGAGACCCAGTACTTC.

The chain joins TRBV29-1 to TRBJ2-3, with 10 bases lining up with TRBD2. Trimming cost V 6 bases and J 1 base; bases outside gene matches: 10. Germline CDR1 is SQVTM and CDR2 is ANQGSEA. The CDR3 totals 16 residues. CDR3 sequence (DNA): TGCAGCGTGCATTCTACCGGGACTAGCGGCACAGATACGCAGTATTTT. The encoded protein is CSVHSTGTSGTDTQYF.

This clone appeared once. This sequence joins TRBV5-1 and TRBJ2-7; D might be TRBD2 (6 bases). CDR3 size: 15 residues. CDR1 and CDR2 (germline): SGHRS, YFSETQ. V lost 6 bases, J lost 0 bases, and 16 bases lay in between. The CDR3 loop is CASTRGNPTSYEQYF. The DNA of the CDR3 is TGCGCCAGCACCCGGGGGAACCCAACCTCCTACGAGCAGTACTTC.

This rearrangement joins TRBV7-2 to TRBJ2-2; 10 nucleotides align to TRBD2. Germline lookup yields CDR1 SGHTA and CDR2 FQGNSA. This CDR3 has 16 residues. V shed 1 base and J 7 bases; nucleotides not matched to a gene: 6. CDR3 DNA sequence: TGTGCCAGCAGCTTAGTAGCGGGAGGAAGACACGGGGAGCTGTTTTTT. Its translation: CASSLVAGGRHGELFF.

The chain combines TRBV12-5 with TRBJ2-1, with 11 positions matching TRBD2. The CDR3 loop spans 24 amino acids. Germline lookup yields CDR1 LGHNT and CDR2 FRNRAP. After removal of 5 bases from V and 3 bases from J, the junction contained 30 bases not matched to a gene. DNA of the CDR3: TGTGCTAGTGGTCTTCCGGGACCCGGACTAGCGGGCCTTCACCGAATCCCCGACTACAATGAGCAGTTCTTC. Amino acids: CASGLPGPGLAGLHRIPDYNEQFF. Full variable domain (remainder filled in from reference TRBV12-5 and TRBJ2-1): DARVTQTPRHKVTEMGQEVTMRCQPILGHNTVFWYRQTMMQGLELLAYFRNRAPLDDSGMPKDRFSAEMPDATLATLKIQPSEPRDSAVYFCASGLPGPGLAGLHRIPDYNEQFFGPGTRLTVL.

This chain connects TRBV5-6 to TRBJ2-7; TRBD1 aligns across 8 bases. The CDR3 contains 13 residues. The germline gives CDR1 SGHDT, CDR2 YYEEEE. The V segment lost 4 bases and the J segment 3 bases; nucleotides outside the gene matches: 3. The DNA of the CDR3 is TGTGCCAGCAGCAGACAGGGGCTCTACGAGCAGTACTTC. Encoded protein: CASSRQGLYEQYF.

J is TRBJ2-7 and V is TRBV27; D possibly corresponds to TRBD2 (6 bases). The V gene lost 3 bases and the J gene lost 2 bases, with 11 bases spanning the gap. The CDR3 consists of 14 residues. CDR1 and CDR2 (germline): MNHEY, SMNVEV (reference sequence). The CDR3 protein is CASSFGGGPYEQYF. In DNA form, the CDR3 reads TGTGCCAGCAGTTTCGGGGGTGGCCCCTACGAGCAGTACTTC.

The CDR3 DNA is TGTGCCAGCAGTTCTACCGGGACAGACAAACCCTATGGCTACACCTTC. Encoded protein: CASSSTGTDKPYGYTF. The V and J genes are TRBV7-9 and TRBJ1-2; 7 bases agree with TRBD1. CDR3 length: 16 amino acids. Germline V lookup: CDR1 SEHNR, CDR2 FQNEAQ (reference sequence). V shed 6 bases, J shed 4 bases, and the junction held 14 bases outside the gene matches.

J is TRBJ2-7 and V is TRBV9; D is unclear. This CDR3 has 16 residues. CDR1 is SGDLS and CDR2 is YYNGEE in the germline V gene. Trimming pared 0 bases from V and 3 bases from J, leaving 16 bases between. The CDR3 sequence is CASSVAPGPRSYEQYF. The CDR3 region has the DNA TGTGCCAGCAGCGTAGCTCCCGGACCGCGGAGCTACGAGCAGTACTTC.

This clone has just one count. The CDR3 nucleotides read TGTGCCAGCCTACAAGAGACCCAGTACTTC. This codes for CASLQETQYF. The V and J genes are TRBV25-1 and TRBJ2-5; D ambiguous. V gave up 8 bases and J gave up 2 bases, with 3 bases separating them. Germline V CDR1 and CDR2: MGHDK, SYGVNS. The CDR3 totals 10 residues.

The rearrangement joins TRBV6-1 to TRBJ1-3; D perhaps matches TRBD1 (5 bases). Germline V gives CDR1 MNHNS, CDR2 SASEGT. CDR3 length equals 18 residues. Trimming removed 4 bases at V and 3 bases at J, with 22 bases between. CDR3 coding DNA: TGTGCCAGCAGTGTAAATACCGGGACGGCCATCGATGGAAACACCATATATTTT. This sequence encodes CASSVNTGTAIDGNTIYF.

The chain links TRBV5-1 to TRBJ1-4, with D hard to call. The germline gives CDR1 SGHRS, CDR2 YFSETQ. The length of the CDR3 is 15 residues. V was shortened by 0 bases and J by 5 bases, with 11 bases between the two germline ends. The chain's CDR3 is CASSLGFPQNEKLFF. In DNA, the CDR3 is TGCGCCAGCAGCTTGGGATTCCCACAAAATGAAAAACTGTTTTTT. Looking up the rest from reference TRBV5-1 and TRBJ1-4 gives the full variable domain: KAGVTQTPRYLIKTRGQQVTLSCSPISGHRSVSWYQQTPGQGLQFLFEYFSETQRNKGNFPGRFSGRQFSNSRSEMNVSTLELGDSALYLCASSLGFPQNEKLFFGSGTQLSVL.

The gene calls are TRBV7-6 and TRBJ2-7, with D tentatively TRBD2 (6 bases). V lost 4 bases to trimming and J lost 3 bases, with 19 bases between them. This CDR3 comprises 16 residues. Germline V gene sequence: CDR1 SGHVS, CDR2 FNYEAQ. The CDR3 reads CASSCPPAEGFYEQYF. The CDR3 nucleotides are TGTGCCAGCAGCTGTCCCCCAGCGGAGGGCTTCTACGAGCAGTACTTC.

The J gene is TRBJ2-1, the V gene TRBV13, with D uncertain. The CDR3 is 19 amino acids. With 3 bases removed from V and 5 bases from J, the gap between germline ends came to 26 bases. Germline lookup yields CDR1 PRHDT and CDR2 FYEKMQ (reference sequence). In DNA, the CDR3 is TGTGCCAGCAGCTTGACCTCCTCCCCTGGCGTGGAAGCACACAATGAGCAGTTCTTC. It is translated as CASSLTSSPGVEAHNEQFF. Drawing the rest from reference TRBV13 and TRBJ2-1, the complete variable domain is AAGVIQSPRHLIKEKRETATLKCYPIPRHDTVYWYQQGPGQDPQFLISFYEKMQSDKGSIPDRFSAQQFSDYHSELNMSSLELGDSALYFCASSLTSSPGVEAHNEQFFGPGTRLTVL.

This chain links TRBV5-8 with TRBJ1-2, with D tentatively TRBD1 (6 bases). Germline-derived CDR1 and CDR2 are SGHTS and YDEGEE. This CDR3 has 13 amino acids. Trimming shortened V by 4 bases and J by 8 bases, and 15 bases separated the two germline ends. For the CDR3, the DNA is TGTGCCAGCAGCGGGGGGCAGGATGGAGGCTACACCTTC. Its protein product is CASSGGQDGGYTF. Drawing the rest from reference TRBV5-8 and TRBJ1-2, the complete variable domain is EAGVTQSPTHLIKTRGQQATLRCSPISGHTSVYWYQQALGLGLQFLLWYDEGEERNRGNFPPRFSGRQFPNYSSELNVNALELEDSALYLCASSGGQDGGYTFGSGTRLTVV.

The rearrangement uses TRBV19 and TRBJ1-4, with D possibly matching TRBD1 (5 bases). V shed 6 bases and J shed 3 bases, with 17 bases lying between them. The CDR3 sequence is 16 residues long. Germline CDR1 reads LNHDA; CDR2 reads SQIVND (reference sequence). The CDR3 nucleotides are TGTGCCAGTAGGCGCACTTGGGGACCCTCTAATGAAAAACTGTTTTTT. It codes for CASRRTWGPSNEKLFF.

This chain connects TRBV10-3 to TRBJ2-3; TRBD2 aligns across 10 bases. The trim removed 4 bases at V and 2 bases at J, leaving 3 bases unmatched. The CDR3 length is 15 residues. CDR1 and CDR2 (germline): ENHRY, SYGVKD. CDR3 nucleotides: TGTGCCATCAGTGGGACTAGCGGATTCACAGATACGCAGTATTTT. It specifies CAISGTSGFTDTQYF.

On this clone itself: Other DNA variants within this sample encode the same CDR3. The V gene is TRBV28, the J gene TRBJ2-7, with D maybe TRBD1 (6 bases). This CDR3 contains 14 residues. Trimming stripped 3 bases from V and 2 bases from J, with 11 bases between. CDR1 MDHEN and CDR2 SYDVKM come from the germline V gene. CDR3 sequence (DNA): TGTGCCAGCAGTTTCCGTGCAGGGGCCTACGAGCAGTACTTC. Protein sequence: CASSFRAGAYEQYF.

J is TRBJ2-5 and V is TRBV28, with 8 bases identical to TRBD2. The CDR3 length is 15 residues. Per the germline V gene, CDR1 is MDHEN and CDR2 is SYDVKM. V dropped 4 bases and J dropped 0; count of bases not matched to a gene: 4. As DNA, the CDR3 is TGTGCCAGCAGTTCCCAACTAGCGGACCAAGAGACCCAGTACTTC. Residues: CASSSQLADQETQYF.

The rearrangement joins TRBV5-1 to TRBJ2-1; TRBD2 is a possible D gene (5 bases). V shed 0 bases and J shed 0 bases, with 25 bases lying between them. The CDR3 contains 21 residues. Germline V gene data show CDR1 as SGHRS and CDR2 as YFSETQ. The CDR3 region is CASSLGRREKRYISSYNEQFF. CDR3 sequence (DNA): TGCGCCAGCAGCTTGGGTCGGAGAGAGAAGCGGTACATCAGCTCCTACAATGAGCAGTTCTTC.

This clone was seen more than once but under ten times. This chain links TRBV7-2 with TRBJ1-5, with 9 bases identical to TRBD1. Per the germline V gene, CDR1 is SGHTA and CDR2 is FQGNSA. CDR3 size: 16 residues. J lost 3 bases, V lost 0 bases, and 3 bases had no gene match. In nucleotides, the CDR3 is TGTGCCAGCAGCTTAGCGAGGACAGGGGCCAATCAGCCCCAGCATTTT. Protein: CASSLARTGANQPQHF.

CDR3 region: CASRDRADEQFF. DNA of the CDR3: TGTGCCAGCAGGGACAGGGCCGATGAGCAGTTCTTC. This chain links TRBV28 with TRBJ2-1; 8 positions match TRBD1. Trimming took 6 bases from V and 8 from J; bases not matched to a gene: 3. Germline values: CDR1 MDHEN, CDR2 SYDVKM. The CDR3 consists of 12 residues. The entire variable domain, with the rest obtained from reference TRBV28 and TRBJ2-1, is as follows: DVKVTQSSRYLVKRTGEKVFLECVQDMDHENMFWYRQDPGLGLRLIYFSYDVKMKEKGDIPEGYSVSREKKERFSLILESASTNQTSMYLCASRDRADEQFFGPGTRLTVL.

The rearrangement uses TRBV19 and TRBJ1-5; D uncertain. The CDR3 has 12 amino acids. V was cut by 5 bases and J by 6 bases, with 8 bases left in between. The germline V gene has CDR1 LNHDA and CDR2 SQIVND (reference sequence). The CDR3 loop reads CASSGGGQPQHF. The CDR3 nucleotides are TGTGCCAGTAGTGGAGGAGGTCAGCCCCAGCATTTT.

This clone was observed once. The chain has TRBV5-1 and TRBJ2-1; the D gene is possibly TRBD2 (6 bases). Trimming removed 1 base from V and 3 bases from J, with 32 bases in between. Germline assignment: CDR1 SGHRS and CDR2 YFSETQ. The CDR3 extends over 22 amino acids. As DNA, the CDR3 is TGCGCCAGCAGCTTGTCGCCCTCGGTAAGAGCGGGCGGAAGAAGCTTCTACAATGAGCAGTTCTTC. As protein: CASSLSPSVRAGGRSFYNEQFF.

The rearrangement links TRBV11-2 to TRBJ2-1, with 11 bases that match TRBD1. Germline CDR1 and CDR2: SGHAT and FQNNGV. This CDR3 has 17 residues. V lost 6 bases, J lost 7 bases, and 14 bases stayed unmatched. The CDR3, as DNA: TGTGCCAGCAGACCCCCCATCGGGACAGGGGGGTTAAATGAGCAGTTCTTC. It specifies CASRPPIGTGGLNEQFF. Drawing the rest from reference TRBV11-2 and TRBJ2-1, the complete variable domain is EAGVAQSPRYKIIEKRQSVAFWCNPISGHATLYWYQQILGQGPKLLIQFQNNGVVDDSQLPKDRFSAERLKGVDSTLKIQPAKLEDSAVYLCASRPPIGTGGLNEQFFGPGTRLTVL.